The T cell receptor beta chain described here comes from a study of cytomegalovirus exposure and HLA in healthy donors. Study-wide findings and caveats: Researchers counted around 150 TCR beta chains as cytomegalovirus-associated. Despite most TCR sequences being rare, some public TCRs occurred in many donors.

The donors were part of the validation cohort of more than 90 subjects. That cohort was separate from the first cohort, which comprised 500 to 700 subjects. For this clone: Its matching antigen is unknown.

The repertoire was sequenced with immunoSEQ multiplex PCR; TCRdb's copy has only in-frame clones and lacks some. The data show 220,000 or so clones, around 87% seen once. The trim removed 6 bases at V and 4 bases at J, leaving 5 bases unmatched. This CDR3 comprises 14 residues. In germline, CDR1 is LNHNV, CDR2 YYDKDF (reference sequence). Specimen: PBMCs. This clonotype was obtained from a woman under 30 in good health and CMV-seropositive. This chain links TRBV15 with TRBJ1-5; 8 bases map to TRBD1. CDR3 DNA sequence: TGTGCCACCAGGAGGACAGGGTCAAATCAGCCCCAGCATTTT. This codes for CATRRTGSNQPQHF. The whole variable domain, filled in from reference TRBV15 and TRBJ1-5, reads DAMVIQNPRYQVTQFGKPVTLSCSQTLNHNVMYWYQQKSSQAPKLLFHYYDKDFNNEADTPDNFQSRRPNTSFCFLDIRSPGLGDTAMYLCATRRTGSNQPQHFGDGTRLSIL.